Here is one TCR beta chain with its context. The antigen is unknown. The sample is drawn from a study of CXCR3-negative and CXCR3-positive naive CD8 T cells. The germline V gene encodes CDR1 MNHNS and CDR2 SASEGT. The CDR3 is 15 residues long. Regarding the study as a whole: The naive subsets expressed comparable surface CD5, and the authors inferred TCR strength from TRB CDR3 properties.

The study made its TRB cDNA libraries by 5' RACE, adding UMI labels. TCRdb re-called the 5' RACE reads, yielding one record per CDR3 amino acid sequence without DNA. This sample's table has around 52,000 distinct CDR3 sequences. V gene TRBV6-1 combines with J gene TRBJ2-7. Sequenced input: memory CD8+ T cells from blood. This TCR was recovered from a human donor in good health. Some clones in this sample may be carry-over from other donors' samples. This CDR3 is CASSHRLDPSYEQYF.